Each of the 20 T cell receptor beta chains below was sequenced from the same sample in a study of CD8+CD57+ T cells in acquired aplastic anemia (dated by TCRdb to 2016 to 2018). Sequencer: Illumina HiSeq 2000. Profiling of TCR beta VDJ combinations and CDR3 sequences used genomic DNA as the template. Starting from the raw public reads, TCRdb applied fastp trimming at Q25, assembled clones with MiXCR and retained in-frame beta chains. Entries are consolidated by CDR3 protein sequence, retaining the most common genes and DNA. Counted in this sample were around 170,000 distinct CDR3 sequences; roughly 63% of them appeared once. The ten biggest clones cover 45% of the sample. Sequenced input: sorted CD4+, CD8+, or CD8+CD57+ T cells (not recorded which) from PBMCs. The receptor set was obtained from a human donor in good health.

The table lists this clonotype with many counts. The rearrangement joins TRBV7-8 to TRBJ2-1; D is possibly TRBD2 (6 bases). Germline V gene data show CDR1 as SGHVS and CDR2 as FQNEAQ. Between the trimmed V and J ends, which lost 5 bases and 8 bases, there was a span of 13 bases. The length of the CDR3 is 13 residues. The CDR3 DNA is TGTGCCAGCAGCGCAAAACTAGCACATGAGCAGTTCTTC. Translation: CASSAKLAHEQFF.

The table lists this clonotype with many counts. J is TRBJ2-3 and V is TRBV9; the D gene is possibly TRBD1 (5 bases). Trimming shortened V by 1 base and J by 6 bases, and 15 bases separated the two germline ends. CDR1 and CDR2 (germline): SGDLS, YYNGEE. The CDR3 is 15 amino acids. The CDR3 region is CASSVSGHLGDTQYF. The CDR3 nucleotides read TGTGCCAGCAGCGTATCAGGGCACCTTGGGGATACGCAGTATTTT.

The chain is built from TRBV7-9 and TRBJ1-2; 7 bases are a match to TRBD1. Trimming at V came to 6 bases and at J to 5 bases, leaving 0 bases not matched to a gene. The germline V gene encodes CDR1 SEHNR and CDR2 FQNEAQ (reference sequence). CDR3 length: 11 residues. The CDR3 is CASRGQYGYTF. The CDR3 region has the DNA TGTGCCAGCAGGGGACAGTATGGCTACACCTTC.

This clonotype was counted many times. The V and J genes are TRBV11-2 and TRBJ2-7, with D hard to call. Germline CDR1 and CDR2: SGHAT and FQNNGV. The CDR3 has 14 residues. Trimming removed 1 base at V and 5 bases at J, with 12 bases between. This CDR3 is CASSLGARVNEQYF. CDR3 sequence (DNA): TGTGCCAGCAGCTTAGGAGCAAGGGTTAACGAGCAGTACTTC.

The chain has TRBV7-8 and TRBJ2-7; TRBD1 matches at 10 bases. The CDR3 is 18 residues long. The V gene end was trimmed by 3 bases and the J gene end by 5 bases; junction bases not matched to a gene: 16. Germline V CDR1 and CDR2: SGHVS, FQNEAQ. In nucleotides, the CDR3 is TGTGCCAGCAGCTTTCCACGAGGGGGACAGGGGTTTACGGACGAGCAGTACTTC. Translation gives CASSFPRGGQGFTDEQYF.

In DNA form, the CDR3 reads TGTGCCAGCAGCTCAGGGCGGCACTATGGCTACACCTTC. This sequence encodes CASSSGRHYGYTF. This rearrangement joins TRBV7-2 to TRBJ1-2; possibly TRBD1 for D (5 bases). The V gene lost 4 bases and the J gene lost 3 bases, with 9 bases spanning the gap. The CDR3 consists of 13 residues. Germline V gives CDR1 SGHTA, CDR2 FQGNSA.

This clonotype came up a few times. The chain's CDR3 is CASSLGQGAKDYGYTF. CDR3 nucleotide sequence: TGTGCCAGCAGTTTGGGACAGGGGGCGAAAGACTATGGCTACACCTTC. The rearrangement uses TRBV12-3 or TRBV12-4 and TRBJ1-2; 12 bases agree with TRBD1. The ends lost 3 bases at V and 3 bases at J; junction bases unmatched: 5. This CDR3 has 16 amino acids.

The rearrangement joins TRBV24-1 to TRBJ2-5; TRBD1 is a possible D gene (6 bases). This CDR3 is 13 amino acids long. V shed 3 bases and J shed 5 bases, with 9 bases lying between them. The germline gives CDR1 KGHDR, CDR2 SFDVKD. The CDR3 DNA is TGTGCCACCAGTGATGCAGGGGTTGAGACCCAGTACTTC. Its protein product is CATSDAGVETQYF.

This chain joins TRBV6-1 and TRBJ2-7; 8 bases fit TRBD1. V gave up 4 bases and J gave up 4 bases; unmatched junction bases: 3. The CDR3 runs to 13 residues. The germline CDR1 and CDR2 sequences are MNHNS and SASEGT. This CDR3 reads CASSGGQVYEQYF. The CDR3 DNA sequence: TGTGCCAGCAGTGGGGGACAGGTTTACGAGCAGTACTTC.

DNA of the CDR3: TGTGCCACCCTACATCTAGGGGCAGGAAACACCATATATTTT. Translating it yields CATLHLGAGNTIYF. V usage is TRBV24-1 and J usage is TRBJ1-3; D possibly corresponds to TRBD1 (5 bases). CDR3 size: 14 residues. Germline-derived CDR1 and CDR2 are KGHDR and SFDVKD. The V end lost 9 bases, the J end lost 4 bases, and 15 bases lay between the germline ends.

At least ten counts were recorded for this clonotype. The J gene is TRBJ1-2, the V gene TRBV29-1; 7 bases map to TRBD1. The CDR3 is made up of 12 amino acids. Trimming cost V 8 bases and J 3 bases; bases outside gene matches: 6. CDR1 and CDR2 from the germline V gene are SQVTM and ANQGSEA. This CDR3 is CSLTGNDYGYTF. Here the CDR3 DNA reads TGCAGCTTGACAGGGAACGACTATGGCTACACCTTC.

This clonotype has more than one count but fewer than ten. The chain links TRBV9 to TRBJ2-3; TRBD2 matches 13 bases. Trimming removed 3 bases from V and 6 bases from J; junction bases left unmatched: 7. The CDR3 consists of 16 residues. Looked up from germline, CDR1 is SGDLS and CDR2 is YYNGEE. For the CDR3, the DNA is TGTGCCAGCAGCGCCACTAGCGGGGGGGATTTCGATACGCAGTATTTT. Translated, it gives CASSATSGGDFDTQYF.

The chain links TRBV2 to TRBJ1-2; TRBD1 might be the D (5 bases). Germline values: CDR1 SNHLY, CDR2 FYNNEI. There are 13 residues in the CDR3. Trimming shortened V by 4 bases and J by 5 bases, and 11 bases separated the two germline ends. The CDR3 region is CASSVETDYGYTF. CDR3 bases: TGTGCCAGCAGTGTCGAGACAGATTATGGCTACACCTTC.

J is TRBJ2-5 and V is TRBV9, with 9 bases that match TRBD1. The CDR3 extends over 15 amino acids. The J segment lost 4 bases and the V segment lost 0 bases, leaving 4 bases of the junction unmatched. Germline lookup yields CDR1 SGDLS and CDR2 YYNGEE. The CDR3: CASSVAQGAGETQYF. CDR3 DNA: TGTGCCAGCAGCGTAGCACAGGGGGCGGGAGAGACCCAGTACTTC.

Regarding this clonotype: A much larger clone lies a single base off, so this may be a read error. Because the CDR3 is missing its conserved closing phenylalanine or tryptophan, this is likely a read error. The chain joins TRBV27 to TRBJ2-7; 7 bases are shared with TRBD1. CDR1 and CDR2 (germline): MNHEY, SMNVEV (reference sequence). V shed 4 bases, J shed 0 bases, and the junction held 6 bases outside the gene matches. The CDR3 length is 15 residues. CDR3 residues: CASSWSGQDSYEQYS. CDR3 in DNA: TGTGCCAGCAGTTGGTCCGGACAGGACTCCTACGAGCAGTACTCC.

The V call is TRBV5-1, the J call TRBJ2-7; D gene uncertain. The CDR3 extends over 14 amino acids. Germline CDR1 reads SGHRS; CDR2 reads YFSETQ. V was pared by 0 bases and J by 3 bases, with 10 bases between. CDR3 nucleotide sequence: TGCGCCAGCAGCTTGGAGCCTAGTTTCTACGAGCAGTACTTC. Protein sequence: CASSLEPSFYEQYF.

This clonotype was seen more than once but under ten times. CDR3 loop: CASSLARRLGNEQFF. The CDR3 nucleotides read TGTGCCAGCAGCTTAGCGAGGCGGCTTGGCAATGAGCAGTTCTTC. The chain recombines TRBV7-8 with TRBJ2-1; no reliable D call. Germline CDR1 is SGHVS and CDR2 is FQNEAQ. The CDR3 has 15 residues. V gave up 0 bases and J gave up 6 bases, with 12 bases separating them.

The V gene is TRBV30, the J gene TRBJ2-1, with D maybe TRBD1 (6 bases). Trimming pared 0 bases from V and 6 bases from J, leaving 24 bases between. In germline, CDR1 is GTSNPN, CDR2 SVGIG (reference sequence). The CDR3 covers 18 residues. CDR3: CAWSVPGRGYRFGNEQFF. The CDR3, as DNA: TGTGCCTGGAGTGTACCGGGCAGGGGATATAGGTTTGGCAATGAGCAGTTCTTC.

This clonotype turned up a few times. V and J are TRBV20-1 and TRBJ1-2; 7 bases align to TRBD1. The CDR3 has 13 residues. Germline assignment: CDR1 DFQATT and CDR2 SNEGSKA (reference sequence). The trim removed 5 bases at V and 6 bases at J, leaving 9 bases unmatched. CDR3 amino acids: CSAPHTGDDGYTF. The CDR3 nucleotides read TGCAGTGCTCCTCATACAGGGGATGATGGCTACACCTTC.

This clonotype was counted ten times or more. This chain uses TRBV12-3 or TRBV12-4 with TRBJ2-5; D remains unclear. The CDR3 length is 11 residues. V was clipped by 4 bases and J by 4 bases, with 4 bases between them. The CDR3 DNA reads TGTGCCAGCAGTTCTGCAGAGACCCAGTACTTC. Its protein product is CASSSAETQYF.